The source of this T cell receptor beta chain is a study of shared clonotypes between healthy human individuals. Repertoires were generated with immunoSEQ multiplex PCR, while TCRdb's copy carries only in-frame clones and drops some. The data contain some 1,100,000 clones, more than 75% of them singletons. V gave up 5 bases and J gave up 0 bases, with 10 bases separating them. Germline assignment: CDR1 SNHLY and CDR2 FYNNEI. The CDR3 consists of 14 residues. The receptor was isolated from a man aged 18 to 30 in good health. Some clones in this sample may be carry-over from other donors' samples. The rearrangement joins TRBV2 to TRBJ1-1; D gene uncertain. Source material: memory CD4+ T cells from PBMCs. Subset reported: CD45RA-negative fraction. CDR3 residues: CASSLYGLNTEAFF. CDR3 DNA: TGTGCCAGCAGTCTCTATGGTTTGAACACTGAAGCTTTCTTT.